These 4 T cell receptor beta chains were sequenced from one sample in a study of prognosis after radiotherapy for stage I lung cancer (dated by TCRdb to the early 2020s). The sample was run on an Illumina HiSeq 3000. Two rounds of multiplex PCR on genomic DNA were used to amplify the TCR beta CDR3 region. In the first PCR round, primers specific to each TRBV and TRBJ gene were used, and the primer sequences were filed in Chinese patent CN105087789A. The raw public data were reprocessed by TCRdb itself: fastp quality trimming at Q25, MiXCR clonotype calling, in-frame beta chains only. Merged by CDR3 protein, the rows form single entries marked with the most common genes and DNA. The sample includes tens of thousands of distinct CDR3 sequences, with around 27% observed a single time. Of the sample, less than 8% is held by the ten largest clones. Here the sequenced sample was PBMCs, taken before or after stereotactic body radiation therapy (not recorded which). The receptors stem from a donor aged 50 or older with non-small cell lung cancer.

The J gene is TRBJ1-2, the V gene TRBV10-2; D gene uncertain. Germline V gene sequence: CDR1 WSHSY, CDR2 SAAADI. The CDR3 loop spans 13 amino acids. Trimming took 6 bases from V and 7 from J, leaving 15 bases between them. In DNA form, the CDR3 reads TGCGCCAGCAGGGACGGGAGTTATTCTGGCTACACCTTC. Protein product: CASRDGSYSGYTF.

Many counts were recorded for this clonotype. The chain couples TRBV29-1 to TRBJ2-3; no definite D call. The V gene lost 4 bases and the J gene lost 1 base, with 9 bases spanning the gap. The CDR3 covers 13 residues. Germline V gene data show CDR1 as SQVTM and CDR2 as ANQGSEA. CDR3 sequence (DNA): TGCAGCGTTGGGGTTCCTGGCACAGATACGCAGTATTTT. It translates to CSVGVPGTDTQYF.

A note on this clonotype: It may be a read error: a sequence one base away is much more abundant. CDR3 protein: CASSYATRTGRKTQYF. As DNA, the CDR3 is TGTGCCAGCAGTTACGCAACCAGGACAGGGAGAAAGACCCAGTACTTC. V is TRBV6-5 and J is TRBJ2-5; 8 bases agree with TRBD1. This CDR3 region has 16 residues. The V gene end was trimmed by 2 bases and the J gene end by 6 bases; junction bases not matched to a gene: 11. Germline-derived CDR1 and CDR2 are MNHEY and SVGAGI.

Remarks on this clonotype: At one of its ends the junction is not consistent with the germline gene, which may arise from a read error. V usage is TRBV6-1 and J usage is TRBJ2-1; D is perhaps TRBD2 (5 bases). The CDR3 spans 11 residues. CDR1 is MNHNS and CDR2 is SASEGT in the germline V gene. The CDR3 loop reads CASSHRREQLF. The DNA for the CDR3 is TGTGCCAGCAGTCACAGAAGGGAGCAGTTATTC.